This passage covers 30 T cell receptor beta chains from one sample sequenced in a study of cytomegalovirus exposure and HLA in healthy donors. Use of 60 Vbeta and 13 Jbeta primers characterized the PCR. Measured with immunoSEQ multiplex PCR; TCRdb has only the in-frame clones, and not every one. The sample lists about 190,000 clones; around 87% were seen once. Material for sequencing was PBMCs. These receptors came from a man aged 25-45 years in good health and CMV-seronegative.

This chain joins TRBV27 and TRBJ2-5, with D possibly being TRBD1 (5 bases). The CDR3 is 14 residues long. Trimming removed 5 bases at V and 2 bases at J, with 12 bases between. The germline CDR1 and CDR2 sequences are MNHEY and SMNVEV (reference sequence). The DNA for the CDR3 is TGTGCCAGCAGTACCGGACACTTACAAGAGACCCAGTACTTC. Amino acid sequence: CASSTGHLQETQYF.

This chain uses TRBV5-5 with TRBJ1-1, with D possibly TRBD1 on 5 matching bases. Germline assignment: CDR1 SGHKS and CDR2 YYEKEE (reference sequence). There are 15 residues in the CDR3. V dropped 3 bases and J dropped 3 bases, with 15 bases sitting between them. The CDR3 DNA reads TGTGCCAGCAGCTACTCACAAGACAGCTACACTGAAGCTTTCTTT. Translated: CASSYSQDSYTEAFF.

The V and J genes are TRBV28 and TRBJ1-4; D is undetermined. Looked up from germline, CDR1 is MDHEN and CDR2 is SYDVKM. The CDR3 totals 15 residues. Trimming removed 3 bases at V and 10 bases at J, with 18 bases between. The CDR3 coding sequence is TGTGCCAGCAGTTTGTTGACGGGGATTGCCCGAAAACTGTTTTTT. Residues: CASSLLTGIARKLFF.

The chain combines TRBV6-1 with TRBJ1-1; possibly TRBD1 for D (5 bases). Per the germline V gene, CDR1 is MNHNS and CDR2 is SASEGT. V was shortened by 2 bases and J by 8 bases, with 12 bases between the two germline ends. There are 13 residues in the CDR3. The CDR3 is CASSEYYQGEAFF. The DNA for the CDR3 is TGTGCCAGCAGTGAATATTACCAGGGAGAAGCTTTCTTT.

The chain combines TRBV11-2 with TRBJ2-7, with 8 nucleotides matching TRBD1. Trimming cost V 4 bases and J 1 base; bases outside gene matches: 12. The V gene's germline CDR1 is SGHAT and CDR2 FQNNGV. This CDR3 spans 17 amino acids. The CDR3 here is CASSSRTGWIESYEQYF. CDR3 DNA: TGTGCCAGCAGCTCCAGGACAGGGTGGATAGAATCCTACGAGCAGTACTTC.

The V gene is TRBV7-6, the J gene TRBJ2-1; tentatively, D is TRBD2 (5 bases). This CDR3 is 18 amino acids long. The V end lost 1 base, the J end lost 4 bases, and 20 bases lay between the germline ends. Germline-derived CDR1 and CDR2 are SGHVS and FNYEAQ. The CDR3 sequence is CASSLGGPPVVVYNEQFF. CDR3 sequence (DNA): TGTGCCAGCAGCTTAGGAGGGCCCCCGGTGGTGGTTTACAATGAGCAGTTCTTC. The variable domain in full, completed from reference TRBV7-6 and TRBJ2-1, reads GAGVSQSPRYKVTKRGQDVALRCDPISGHVSLYWYRQALGQGPEFLTYFNYEAQQDKSGLPNDRFSAERPEGSISTLTIQRTEQRDSAMYRCASSLGGPPVVVYNEQFFGPGTRLTVL.

This chain connects TRBV5-4 to TRBJ1-2; 8 nucleotides match TRBD1. The V segment lost 4 bases and the J segment 4 bases; nucleotides outside the gene matches: 6. The V gene's germline CDR1 is SGHNT and CDR2 YYREEE (reference sequence). The CDR3 loop spans 14 amino acids. The CDR3 sequence is CASSPRTGTYGYTF. The CDR3 DNA is TGTGCCAGCAGCCCCAGGACAGGGACCTATGGCTACACCTTC.

This chain uses TRBV15 with TRBJ2-1, with TRBD2 matching 8 bases. Germline values: CDR1 LNHNV, CDR2 YYDKDF (reference sequence). V dropped 5 bases and J dropped 9; count of bases not matched to a gene: 12. This CDR3 region has 15 residues. CDR3 region: CATSEDPGTRSEQFF. The CDR3 coding sequence is TGTGCCACCAGCGAAGACCCCGGGACTAGAAGTGAGCAGTTCTTC.

This clone showed up just a few times. V gene TRBV5-6 combines with J gene TRBJ1-2; tentative D call: TRBD1 (5 bases). Germline CDR1 SGHDT, CDR2 YYEEEE. The CDR3 consists of 17 residues. The V end was cut by 2 bases, the J end by 0 bases, with 17 bases between. The CDR3 DNA is TGTGCCAGCAGCTTATTCCCCCAGGGTACCGCTAACTATGGCTACACCTTC. Protein product: CASSLFPQGTANYGYTF. The full variable domain, its missing parts supplied by reference TRBV5-6 and TRBJ1-2, is DAGVTQSPTHLIKTRGQQVTLRCSPKSGHDTVSWYQQALGQGPQFIFQYYEEEERQRGNFPDRFSGHQFPNYSSELNVNALLLGDSALYLCASSLFPQGTANYGYTFGSGTRLTVV.

The genes are TRBV2 and TRBJ1-1; D is perhaps TRBD1 (6 bases). Deletions cut 7 bases from V and 9 bases from J, with 18 bases between. The germline CDR1 and CDR2 sequences are SNHLY and FYNNEI. The CDR3 consists of 13 residues. The CDR3 DNA sequence: TGTGCCAGCACCAAGAACAGGGAGGGAAAAGCTTTCTTT. Protein: CASTKNREGKAFF. The whole variable domain, remainder taken from reference TRBV2 and TRBJ1-1, is EPEVTQTPSHQVTQMGQEVILRCVPISNHLYFYWYRQILGQKVEFLVSFYNNEISEKSEIFDDQFSVERPDGSNFTLKIRSTKLEDSAMYFCASTKNREGKAFFGQGTRLTVV.

This chain joins TRBV29-1 and TRBJ1-3; D is unresolved. The CDR3 has 16 residues. CDR1 and CDR2 from the germline V gene are SQVTM and ANQGSEA. Trimming removed 0 bases at V and 6 bases at J, with 18 bases between. The CDR3 region has the DNA TGCAGCGTTGAAGATCTGAGCAAAGGGAGAGCAAACACCATATATTTT. Its protein product is CSVEDLSKGRANTIYF.

This clone has just one count. An end of the junction differs from the germline gene, which may be a read error. The chain recombines TRBV7-2 with TRBJ1-3; 8 bases fit TRBD1. Germline CDR1 is SGHTA and CDR2 is FQGNSA. The CDR3 is 16 amino acids. Here the CDR3 reads CASSVATGGGGNTIYF. In DNA form, the CDR3 reads TGTGCCAGCAGCGTAGCCACAGGGGGTGGTGGAAACACCATATATTTT.

This chain uses TRBV6-1 with TRBJ2-1, with D tentatively TRBD2 (6 bases). The CDR3 loop spans 15 amino acids. Germline V lookup: CDR1 MNHNS, CDR2 SASEGT. Trimming took off 6 bases at V and 0 bases at J, with 12 bases between the two ends. For the CDR3, the DNA is TGTGCCAGCAGCCTTAGCGGTAGCTCCTACAATGAGCAGTTCTTC. Translated: CASSLSGSSYNEQFF.

This clone was found once. The chain couples TRBV6-5 to TRBJ1-3; no reliable D call. CDR3 length: 15 residues. Germline CDR1 and CDR2: MNHEY and SVGAGI. Deletions cut 5 bases from V and 0 bases from J, with 11 bases between. This CDR3 is CASSPGLNSGNTIYF. The CDR3 nucleotides are TGTGCCAGCAGTCCCGGACTTAACTCTGGAAACACCATATATTTT.

The chain employs TRBV5-4 and TRBJ2-7; 11 positions match TRBD2. Trimming took 2 bases from V and 5 from J; bases not matched to a gene: 15. The CDR3 length is 18 residues. Germline lookup yields CDR1 SGHNT and CDR2 YYREEE (reference sequence). The CDR3 here is CASSLRGQSSGRIHEQYF. The CDR3 coding sequence is TGTGCCAGCAGCTTAAGAGGACAGTCTAGCGGGAGGATCCACGAGCAGTACTTC.

V gene TRBV11-2 combines with J gene TRBJ1-2; a possible D gene is TRBD1 (5 bases). V gave up 5 bases and J gave up 8 bases, with 21 bases separating them. Germline V CDR1 and CDR2: SGHAT, FQNNGV. The CDR3 runs to 15 residues. CDR3 region: CASSLGGTGLYGYTF. The CDR3 bases are TGTGCCAGCAGCCTGGGGGGTACAGGATTGTACGGCTACACCTTC.

This chain links TRBV27 with TRBJ2-1; 10 bases map to TRBD2. This CDR3 contains 13 residues. With V trimmed by 4 bases and J by 10 bases, 4 bases remained unmatched. Germline loops: CDR1 MNHEY, CDR2 SMNVEV (reference sequence). CDR3 bases: TGTGCCAGCAGTTACTCACTAGCGGGGGAGCAGTTCTTC. It specifies CASSYSLAGEQFF.

The chain has TRBV6-6 and TRBJ1-2; 7 bases map to TRBD1. The CDR3 covers 13 residues. Germline V CDR1 and CDR2: MNHNY, SVGAGI (reference sequence). V dropped 7 bases and J dropped 4; count of bases not matched to a gene: 6. The CDR3 loop reads CASTGQAFYGYTF. DNA for the CDR3: TGTGCCAGCACCGGACAGGCCTTCTATGGCTACACCTTC.

The chain combines TRBV7-2 with TRBJ2-3; D ambiguous. Germline V gene sequence: CDR1 SGHTA, CDR2 FQGNSA. The CDR3 runs to 14 residues. The ends were cut back, 4 bases at V and 0 bases at J, with 8 bases in the middle. The CDR3 reads CASSSSPSTDTQYF. CDR3 coding DNA: TGTGCCAGCAGCTCCTCTCCTAGCACAGATACGCAGTATTTT.

The chain employs TRBV6-1 and TRBJ2-1, with a weak D call TRBD1 (6 bases). There are 14 residues in the CDR3. V shed 9 bases and J shed 0 bases, with 12 bases lying between them. The V gene's germline CDR1 is MNHNS and CDR2 SASEGT. The CDR3 DNA reads TGTGCCAGTATACAGGGTCCCTCCTACAATGAGCAGTTCTTC. Its protein product is CASIQGPSYNEQFF.

The CDR3 region is CASSLAGTPSTDTQYF. In nucleotides, the CDR3 is TGTGCCAGCAGCTTGGCCGGGACTCCTTCAACAGATACGCAGTATTTT. The V call is TRBV5-4, the J call TRBJ2-3; a possible D gene is TRBD2 (6 bases). V dropped 0 bases and J dropped 3 bases, with 14 bases sitting between them. Germline values: CDR1 SGHNT, CDR2 YYREEE (reference sequence). The CDR3 loop spans 16 amino acids.

The rearrangement links TRBV11-2 to TRBJ2-7; a possible D gene is TRBD1 (6 bases). V was cut by 4 bases and J by 0 bases, with 13 bases left in between. CDR1 is SGHAT, CDR2 FQNNGV, per germline. The CDR3 spans 15 residues. This CDR3 is CASSSGEAISYEQYF. The CDR3 bases are TGTGCCAGCAGCTCAGGGGAAGCCATCTCCTACGAGCAGTACTTC. The full variable domain, its missing parts supplied by reference TRBV11-2 and TRBJ2-7, is EAGVAQSPRYKIIEKRQSVAFWCNPISGHATLYWYQQILGQGPKLLIQFQNNGVVDDSQLPKDRFSAERLKGVDSTLKIQPAKLEDSAVYLCASSSGEAISYEQYFGPGTRLTVT.

Remarks on this clone: Other nucleotide sequences in the sample specify the same CDR3. This chain joins TRBV6-5 and TRBJ1-1; possible D gene TRBD1, 6 bases. Germline V gives CDR1 MNHEY, CDR2 SVGAGI. The CDR3 spans 15 residues. Trimming pared 0 bases from V and 2 bases from J, leaving 10 bases between. Here the CDR3 DNA reads TGTGCCAGCAGTTACTCGAACAGGGTTAACACTGAAGCTTTCTTT. Amino acids: CASSYSNRVNTEAFF.

The chain has TRBV28 and TRBJ2-7; the match to TRBD1 covers 7 bases. Per germline, CDR1 MDHEN and CDR2 SYDVKM. With V trimmed by 6 bases and J by 2 bases, 7 bases remained unmatched. The CDR3 totals 14 residues. CDR3 protein: CASRWTGLPYEQYF. Written as DNA, the CDR3 is TGTGCCAGCAGATGGACAGGCCTTCCCTACGAGCAGTACTTC. Drawing the rest from reference TRBV28 and TRBJ2-7, the complete variable domain is DVKVTQSSRYLVKRTGEKVFLECVQDMDHENMFWYRQDPGLGLRLIYFSYDVKMKEKGDIPEGYSVSREKKERFSLILESASTNQTSMYLCASRWTGLPYEQYFGPGTRLTVT.

V and J are TRBV19 and TRBJ2-1; TRBD1 agrees at 11 bases. CDR1 and CDR2 (germline): LNHDA, SQIVND (reference sequence). V trimming: 4 bases; J trimming: 9 bases; junction bases outside the gene matches: 5. This CDR3 is built from 14 residues. CDR3 protein: CASSRTGGLGEQFF. The CDR3 bases are TGTGCCAGTAGTAGGACAGGGGGCCTAGGTGAGCAGTTCTTC.

This chain joins TRBV5-8 and TRBJ2-7, with a possible D match to TRBD2 (6 bases). Germline-derived CDR1 and CDR2 are SGHTS and YDEGEE. This CDR3 has 14 amino acids. V gave up 3 bases and J gave up 4 bases, with 14 bases separating them. In DNA, the CDR3 is TGTGCCAGCAGCTGGAGGGTTAAGAATTACGAGCAGTACTTC. Translation: CASSWRVKNYEQYF.

The chain combines TRBV6-5 with TRBJ2-7; 8 positions agree with TRBD1. Germline V gene lookup returns CDR1 MNHEY and CDR2 SVGAGI. Trimming at V came to 8 bases and at J to 3 bases, leaving 9 bases not matched to a gene. This CDR3 is built from 14 residues. CDR3 coding DNA: TGTGCCAGCTCCCAGACAGGGGATTACTACGAGCAGTACTTC. Translating gives CASSQTGDYYEQYF.

The chain has TRBV28 and TRBJ2-2; 10 bases agree with TRBD2. V gave up 6 bases and J gave up 2 bases; unmatched junction bases: 3. This CDR3 region has 15 residues. Per the germline V gene, CDR1 is MDHEN and CDR2 is SYDVKM. The CDR3 protein is CASSLAGANTGELFF. For the CDR3, the DNA is TGTGCCAGCAGCCTAGCGGGGGCTAACACCGGGGAGCTGTTTTTT.

This clone appeared a few times. V is TRBV5-4 and J is TRBJ1-1; 7 bases map to TRBD1. J was trimmed by 0 bases and V by 2 bases; bases with no gene match: 7. Germline V gene data show CDR1 as SGHNT and CDR2 as YYREEE (reference sequence). CDR3 length equals 16 residues. CDR3 sequence (DNA): TGTGCCAGCAGCTTACGACAGGGAGCGATGAACACTGAAGCTTTCTTT. Its protein product is CASSLRQGAMNTEAFF.

The rearrangement joins TRBV4-2 to TRBJ2-7; 11 bases map to TRBD2. The CDR3 has 16 amino acids. CDR1 is LGHNA and CDR2 is YNFKEQ in the germline V gene. Losses at the gene ends were 1 base for V and 7 bases for J; bases not matched to a gene: 9. The CDR3 loop is CASSQVGLAGGKEQYF. The CDR3 DNA follows: TGTGCCAGCAGCCAAGTCGGGCTAGCGGGAGGAAAAGAGCAGTACTTC.